This TCR beta chain was documented in a study of blood T cell repertoires in COVID-19. Turning to the study itself: Sites across the United States, Italy and Spain contributed samples from acute and convalescent COVID-19. From T cells, B-cell-depleted T cells, or PBMCs came the material, which was cDNA or gDNA.

Authors' analysis steps: Reference gene primers were amplified, and this amplification served to estimate nucleated cell counts. Using immunoSEQ multiplex PCR, the repertoire was profiled, and TCRdb retains in-frame clones only, with some absent. V and J calls and clone size are those listed in that table; D and trimming were worked out from the DNA. The sample holds 300,000 to 450,000 clones, 85% seen once. The CDR3 is 12 residues long. V was trimmed by 8 bases and J by 3 bases, leaving 10 bases between them. CDR1 SNHLY and CDR2 FYNNEI come from the germline V gene. This TCR derives from a woman under 30 with acute or convalescent COVID-19. Sequencing was performed on peripheral blood. This chain uses TRBV2 with TRBJ1-2, with unresolved D. The CDR3 nucleotides are TGTGCCAGCCGGTACGGGGACTATGGCTACACCTTC. It specifies CASRYGDYGYTF.